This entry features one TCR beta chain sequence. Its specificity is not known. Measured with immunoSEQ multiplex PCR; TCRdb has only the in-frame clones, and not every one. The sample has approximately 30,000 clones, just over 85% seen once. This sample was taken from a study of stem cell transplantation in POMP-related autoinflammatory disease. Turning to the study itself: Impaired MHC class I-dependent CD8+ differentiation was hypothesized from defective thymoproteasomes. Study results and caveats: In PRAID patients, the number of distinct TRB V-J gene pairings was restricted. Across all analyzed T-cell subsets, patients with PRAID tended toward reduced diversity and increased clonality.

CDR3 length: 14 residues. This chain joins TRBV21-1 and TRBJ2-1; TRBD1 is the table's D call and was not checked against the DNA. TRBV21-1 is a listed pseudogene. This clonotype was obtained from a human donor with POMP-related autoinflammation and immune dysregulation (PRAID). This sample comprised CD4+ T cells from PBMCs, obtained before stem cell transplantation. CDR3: CASIHRTVHNEQFF. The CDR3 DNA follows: TGTGCCAGCATCCACAGGACAGTTCACAATGAGCAGTTCTTC.